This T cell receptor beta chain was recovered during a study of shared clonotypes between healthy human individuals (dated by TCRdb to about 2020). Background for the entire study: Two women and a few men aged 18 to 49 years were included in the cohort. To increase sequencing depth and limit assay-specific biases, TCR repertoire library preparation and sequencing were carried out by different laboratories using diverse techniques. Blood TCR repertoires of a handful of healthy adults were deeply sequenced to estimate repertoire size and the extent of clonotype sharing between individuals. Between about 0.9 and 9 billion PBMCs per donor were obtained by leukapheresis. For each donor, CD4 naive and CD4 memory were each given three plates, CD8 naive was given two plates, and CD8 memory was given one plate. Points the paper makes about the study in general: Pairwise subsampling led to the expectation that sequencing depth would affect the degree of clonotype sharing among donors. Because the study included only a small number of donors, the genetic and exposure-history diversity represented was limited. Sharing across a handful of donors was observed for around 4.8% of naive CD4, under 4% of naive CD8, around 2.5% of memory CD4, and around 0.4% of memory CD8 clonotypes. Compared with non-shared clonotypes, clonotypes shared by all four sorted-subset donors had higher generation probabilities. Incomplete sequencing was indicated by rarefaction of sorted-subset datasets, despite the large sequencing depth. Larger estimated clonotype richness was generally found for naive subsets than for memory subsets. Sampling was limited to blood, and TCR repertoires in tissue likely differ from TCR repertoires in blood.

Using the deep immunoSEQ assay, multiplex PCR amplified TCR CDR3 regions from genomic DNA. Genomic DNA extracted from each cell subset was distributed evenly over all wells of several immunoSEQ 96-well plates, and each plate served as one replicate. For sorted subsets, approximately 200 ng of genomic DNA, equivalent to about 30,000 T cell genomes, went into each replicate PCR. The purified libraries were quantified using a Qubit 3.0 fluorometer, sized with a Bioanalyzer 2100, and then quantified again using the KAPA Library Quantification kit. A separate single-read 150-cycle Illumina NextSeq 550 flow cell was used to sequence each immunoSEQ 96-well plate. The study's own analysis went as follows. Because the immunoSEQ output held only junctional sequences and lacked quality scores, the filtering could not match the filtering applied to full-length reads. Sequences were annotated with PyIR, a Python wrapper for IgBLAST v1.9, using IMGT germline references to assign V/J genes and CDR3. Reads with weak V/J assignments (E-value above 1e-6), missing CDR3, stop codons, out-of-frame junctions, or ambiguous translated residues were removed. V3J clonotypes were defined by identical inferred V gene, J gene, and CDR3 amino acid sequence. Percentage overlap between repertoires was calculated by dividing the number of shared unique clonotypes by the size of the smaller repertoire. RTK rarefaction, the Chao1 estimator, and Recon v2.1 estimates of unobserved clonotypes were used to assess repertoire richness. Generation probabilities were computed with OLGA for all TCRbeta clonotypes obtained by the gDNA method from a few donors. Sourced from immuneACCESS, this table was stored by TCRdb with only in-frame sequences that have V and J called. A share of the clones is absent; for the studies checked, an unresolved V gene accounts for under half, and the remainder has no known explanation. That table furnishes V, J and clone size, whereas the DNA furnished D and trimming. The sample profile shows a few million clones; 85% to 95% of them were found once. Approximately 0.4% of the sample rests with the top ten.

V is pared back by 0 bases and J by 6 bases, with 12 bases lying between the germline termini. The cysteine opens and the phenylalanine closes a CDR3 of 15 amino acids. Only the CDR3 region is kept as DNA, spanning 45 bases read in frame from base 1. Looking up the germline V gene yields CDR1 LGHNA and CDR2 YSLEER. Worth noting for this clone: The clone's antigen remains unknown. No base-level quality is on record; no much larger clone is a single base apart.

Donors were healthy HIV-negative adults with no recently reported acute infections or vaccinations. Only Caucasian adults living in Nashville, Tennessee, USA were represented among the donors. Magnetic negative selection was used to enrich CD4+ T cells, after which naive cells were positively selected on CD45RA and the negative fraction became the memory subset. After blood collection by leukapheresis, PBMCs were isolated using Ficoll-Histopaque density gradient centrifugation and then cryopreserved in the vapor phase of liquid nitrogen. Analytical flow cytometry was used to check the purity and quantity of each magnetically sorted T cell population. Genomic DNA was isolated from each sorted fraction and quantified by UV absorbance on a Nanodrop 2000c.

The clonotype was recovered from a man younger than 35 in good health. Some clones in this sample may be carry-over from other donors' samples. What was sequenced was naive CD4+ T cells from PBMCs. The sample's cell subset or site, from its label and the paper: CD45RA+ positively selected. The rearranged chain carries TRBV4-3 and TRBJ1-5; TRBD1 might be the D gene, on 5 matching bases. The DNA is TGCGCCAGCAGCCAAGATAGTAGGGGCCGTCAGCCCCAGCATTTT. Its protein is CASSQDSRGRQPQHF.